This T cell receptor beta chain comes out of a study of cytomegalovirus exposure and HLA in healthy donors. Findings of the study overall: Later on, analysis showed that most CMV-associated TCR beta chains appeared to be HLA-restricted.

The PCR contained 60 Vbeta and 13 Jbeta primers. Using immunoSEQ multiplex PCR, the repertoire was profiled, and TCRdb retains in-frame clones only, with some absent. The sample has 90,000 to 120,000 clones, 55% to 65% seen once. About this clone: Its matching antigen is unknown.

Trimming shortened V by 0 bases and J by 3 bases, and 6 bases separated the two germline ends. Germline V gene data show CDR1 as SGDLS and CDR2 as YYNGEE. The CDR3 spans 14 residues. The sequenced sample was PBMCs. The chain employs TRBV9 and TRBJ2-2; no firm D call. This TCR was recovered from a man younger than 45 in good health and CMV-seropositive. CDR3 DNA sequence: TGTGCCAGCAGCGTAGCTTCAGACACCGGGGAGCTGTTTTTT. Protein sequence: CASSVASDTGELFF.